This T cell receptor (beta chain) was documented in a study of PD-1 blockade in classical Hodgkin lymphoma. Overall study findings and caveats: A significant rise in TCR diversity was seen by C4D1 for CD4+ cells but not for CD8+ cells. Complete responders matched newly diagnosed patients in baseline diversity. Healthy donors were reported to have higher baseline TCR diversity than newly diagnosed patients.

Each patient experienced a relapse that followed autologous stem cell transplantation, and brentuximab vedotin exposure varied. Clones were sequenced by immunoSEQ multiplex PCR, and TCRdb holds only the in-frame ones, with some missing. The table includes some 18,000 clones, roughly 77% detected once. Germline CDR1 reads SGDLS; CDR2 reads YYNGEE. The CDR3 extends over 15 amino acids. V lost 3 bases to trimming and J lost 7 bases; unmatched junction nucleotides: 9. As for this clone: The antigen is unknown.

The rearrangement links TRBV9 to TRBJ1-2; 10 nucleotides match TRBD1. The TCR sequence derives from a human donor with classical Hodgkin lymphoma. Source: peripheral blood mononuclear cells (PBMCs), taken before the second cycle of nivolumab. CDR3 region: CASSGPDRGIVGYTF. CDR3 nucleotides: TGTGCCAGCAGCGGCCCGGACAGGGGGATAGTTGGCTACACCTTC.